These 31 T cell receptor beta chains originate from one sample sequenced in a study of T-cell memory formation after mild COVID-19. TCRdb passed the 5' RACE reads through MiXCR, listing each CDR3 protein once. The sample comprises fewer than 650,000 distinct CDR3 sequences, 17% of which are singletons, and around 7.8% rests with the top ten. Sequencing input: PBMCs or a T cell subset sorted from them (not recorded which). All receptors come from an adult woman who had mild COVID-19 (a few samples of this study predate the infection). Cell type and time point are not known.

This chain links TRBV20-1 with TRBJ2-7; possibly TRBD2 for D (6 bases). V was cut by 4 bases and J by 2 bases, with 18 bases left in between. There are 15 residues in the CDR3. Germline values: CDR1 DFQATT, CDR2 SNEGSKA (reference sequence). CDR3 amino acids: CSATSVSGLTYEQYF. For the CDR3, the DNA is TGCAGTGCTACATCAGTTAGCGGTTTAACCTACGAGCAGTACTTC.

This clonotype was picked up a small number of times. V gene TRBV10-3 combines with J gene TRBJ2-1; D remains unclear. Looked up from germline, CDR1 is ENHRY and CDR2 is SYGVKD. The germline V and J ends were trimmed by 8 bases and 4 bases, with 12 bases remaining between them. CDR3 length: 13 residues. DNA for the CDR3: TGTGCCATCGGCCTCGCGGAGTACAATGAGCAGTTCTTC. Protein: CAIGLAEYNEQFF.

The chain couples TRBV9 to TRBJ2-3, with 11 bases fitting TRBD2. The CDR3 is 15 residues long. The germline V gene has CDR1 SGDLS and CDR2 YYNGEE. V gave up 3 bases and J gave up 3 bases; unmatched junction bases: 3. CDR3 bases: TGTGCCAGCAGCGATAGACTAGCGGGGACAGATACGCAGTATTTT. Its protein is CASSDRLAGTDTQYF.

This clonotype was seen only a few times. The chain joins TRBV12-3 or TRBV12-4 to TRBJ2-1; D possibly corresponds to TRBD1 (6 bases). V lost 6 bases to trimming and J lost 0 bases, with 9 bases between them. The CDR3 extends over 14 amino acids. The DNA for the CDR3 is TGTGCCAGCAGCACGACAGGCTCCTACAATGAGCAGTTCTTC. Translating it yields CASSTTGSYNEQFF.

The table lists this clonotype with many counts. This chain links TRBV7-2 with TRBJ1-2; 7 bases match TRBD1. Per germline, CDR1 SGHTA and CDR2 FQGNSA. The CDR3 is made up of 16 amino acids. V gave up 1 base and J gave up 5 bases; unmatched junction bases: 10. CDR3 bases: TGTGCCAGCAGCTTAGTTTCAGGGGGAGCGGATTATGGCTACACCTTC. The encoded protein is CASSLVSGGADYGYTF.

The chain has TRBV29-1 and TRBJ2-7; D not resolved. V lost 5 bases, J lost 7 bases, and 12 bases lay in between. The CDR3 is 11 amino acids. Germline CDR1 and CDR2: SQVTM and ANQGSEA. The CDR3 is CSVSRHGEQYF. CDR3 nucleotide sequence: TGCAGCGTTTCCCGACACGGGGAGCAGTACTTC.

This chain connects TRBV13 to TRBJ1-2; possibly TRBD1 for D (6 bases). The V gene's germline CDR1 is PRHDT and CDR2 FYEKMQ (reference sequence). The CDR3 extends over 13 amino acids. The V end was cut by 3 bases, the J end by 9 bases, with 14 bases between. The CDR3 DNA reads as TGTGCCAGCAGCTTTTACAGGGATTTGAGCTACACCTTC. Translation gives CASSFYRDLSYTF. Based on the CDR3 plus reference TRBV13 and TRBJ1-2, the full variable domain is AAGVIQSPRHLIKEKRETATLKCYPIPRHDTVYWYQQGPGQDPQFLISFYEKMQSDKGSIPDRFSAQQFSDYHSELNMSSLELGDSALYFCASSFYRDLSYTFGSGTRLTVV.

A few counts support this clonotype. CDR3 coding DNA: TGTGCCAGCAGCTCCCGACGGGGCGAGGGGTCCTATGGCTACACCTTC. This gives the protein CASSSRRGEGSYGYTF. This chain joins TRBV3-1 and TRBJ1-2, with D possibly matching TRBD1 (5 bases). Germline V gives CDR1 LGHDT, CDR2 YNNKEL (reference sequence). The length of the CDR3 is 16 residues. V was cut by 5 bases and J by 4 bases, with 20 bases left in between.

The rearrangement uses TRBV7-2 and TRBJ2-3, with 7 bases that match TRBD2. Trimming cost V 2 bases and J 3 bases; bases outside gene matches: 8. This CDR3 contains 16 residues. Germline CDR1 reads SGHTA; CDR2 reads FQGNSA. The DNA of the CDR3 is TGTGCCAGCAGCTTACCGGGAGGAGTGGAGACAGATACGCAGTATTTT. Residues: CASSLPGGVETDTQYF. The full variable domain, with the rest looked up from reference TRBV7-2 and TRBJ2-3, is GAGVSQSPSNKVTEKGKDVELRCDPISGHTALYWYRQSLGQGLEFLIYFQGNSAPDKSGLPSDRFSAERTGGSVSTLTIQRTQQEDSAVYLCASSLPGGVETDTQYFGPGTRLTVL.

The chain couples TRBV27 to TRBJ1-1; perhaps TRBD1 as D (5 bases). Trimming removed 5 bases at V and 4 bases at J, with 11 bases between. The germline CDR1 and CDR2 sequences are MNHEY and SMNVEV (reference sequence). The CDR3 runs to 13 residues. Written as DNA, the CDR3 is TGTGCCAGCAGTCTCAGGGTGGCCACTGAAGCTTTCTTT. Translated, it gives CASSLRVATEAFF.

This chain links TRBV7-3 with TRBJ1-1, with TRBD1 matching over 9 bases. The germline V gene has CDR1 SGHTA and CDR2 FQGTGA. Germline trimming cut 5 bases from V and 4 bases from J; bases unmatched to any gene: 5. The CDR3 has 14 residues. For the CDR3, the DNA is TGTGCCAGCAGCCGGACAGGGGCGCTCACTGAAGCTTTCTTT. Encoded protein: CASSRTGALTEAFF. Together with reference TRBV7-3 and TRBJ1-1, the CDR3 gives the full variable domain: GAGVSQTPSNKVTEKGKYVELRCDPISGHTALYWYRQSLGQGPEFLIYFQGTGAADDSGLPNDRFFAVRPEGSVSTLKIQRTERGDSAVYLCASSRTGALTEAFFGQGTRLTVV.

The chain carries TRBV29-1 and TRBJ2-6, with TRBD1 matching over 9 bases. The germline gives CDR1 SQVTM, CDR2 ANQGSEA. The CDR3 is 15 amino acids. Losses at the gene ends were 6 bases for V and 0 bases for J; bases not matched to a gene: 3. CDR3 residues: CSVGTGSSGANVLTF. CDR3 coding DNA: TGCAGCGTCGGGACAGGGAGCTCTGGGGCCAACGTCCTGACTTTC.

The chain links TRBV9 to TRBJ2-2, with unresolved D. Germline-derived CDR1 and CDR2 are SGDLS and YYNGEE. V gave up 0 bases and J gave up 5 bases, with 8 bases separating them. This CDR3 is built from 14 residues. The CDR3 DNA sequence: TGTGCCAGCAGCGTAGATATGAAAACCGGGGAGCTGTTTTTT. As protein: CASSVDMKTGELFF.

This chain uses TRBV30 with TRBJ2-7; 11 nucleotides align to TRBD1. The CDR3 sequence is 15 residues long. The germline V gene encodes CDR1 GTSNPN and CDR2 SVGIG (reference sequence). Germline trimming cut 4 bases from V and 5 bases from J; bases unmatched to any gene: 10. Here the CDR3 reads CAWNPGTGGLDEQYF. The DNA for the CDR3 is TGTGCCTGGAACCCGGGGACAGGGGGATTGGACGAGCAGTACTTC.

The V call is TRBV19, the J call TRBJ2-7, with TRBD1 as a possible D gene (5 bases). The CDR3 covers 15 residues. V was pared by 9 bases and J by 3 bases, with 21 bases between. The germline V gene has CDR1 LNHDA and CDR2 SQIVND (reference sequence). CDR3 sequence (DNA): TGTGCCAGCCAGTCGACGTTAGGGGTTTACTACGAGCAGTACTTC. The encoded protein is CASQSTLGVYYEQYF.

This clonotype was found many times. This chain uses TRBV7-6 with TRBJ2-7; 7 nucleotides line up with TRBD1. The junction had 6 bases not matched to a gene; V was cut back by 1 base and J by 0 bases. Looked up from germline, CDR1 is SGHVS and CDR2 is FNYEAQ. CDR3 length equals 16 residues. The CDR3 DNA reads TGTGCCAGCAGCTTAGTCAGCAGGGGGAGCTCCTACGAGCAGTACTTC. Translation gives CASSLVSRGSSYEQYF.

Only a few counts were recorded for this clonotype. CDR3 sequence reads: CASTQGVVPSYEQYF. Here the CDR3 DNA reads TGTGCCAGCACCCAAGGGGTAGTTCCCTCGTACGAGCAGTACTTC. The chain combines TRBV2 with TRBJ2-7; perhaps TRBD1 as D (5 bases). The CDR3 spans 15 residues. The V gene lost 7 bases and the J gene lost 4 bases, with 20 bases spanning the gap. Germline V gene lookup returns CDR1 SNHLY and CDR2 FYNNEI.

This clonotype was detected only a few times. This chain uses TRBV7-3 with TRBJ2-1, with D maybe TRBD2 (6 bases). V was pared by 2 bases and J by 5 bases, with 13 bases between. CDR3 size: 15 residues. Germline assignment: CDR1 SGHTA and CDR2 FQGTGA. The CDR3 protein is CASSLGGASDNEQFF. CDR3 bases: TGTGCCAGCAGCTTAGGAGGGGCCAGTGACAATGAGCAGTTCTTC.

The rearrangement joins TRBV6-5 to TRBJ2-3, with D possibly being TRBD2 (6 bases). CDR3 size: 15 residues. V gave up 7 bases and J gave up 1 base, with 15 bases separating them. In germline, CDR1 is MNHEY, CDR2 SVGAGI. CDR3 sequence (DNA): TGTGCCAGCACCGACGGGGGACTCGGCACAGATACGCAGTATTTT. This sequence encodes CASTDGGLGTDTQYF.

This chain connects TRBV18 to TRBJ1-5, with D possibly matching TRBD1 (5 bases). CDR3 length: 16 amino acids. CDR1 KGHSH and CDR2 LQKENI come from the germline V gene. V was trimmed by 3 bases and J by 4 bases, leaving 16 bases between them. For the CDR3, the DNA is TGTGCCAGCTCACCCCGGACGGCGGGGGTGAATCAGCCCCAGCATTTT. The encoded protein is CASSPRTAGVNQPQHF.

Notes on this clonotype: Compared with germline, one end of the junction differs, possibly owing to a read error. The J gene is TRBJ1-3, the V gene TRBV18; D unresolved. This CDR3 is 16 amino acids long. Germline V gene data show CDR1 as KGHSH and CDR2 as LQKENI. The CDR3 here is CGSSPRQSELGNTIYF. The CDR3 nucleotides read TGTGGCAGCTCACCCCGGCAGAGCGAACTTGGAAACACCATATATTTT.

This chain links TRBV9 with TRBJ2-7, with 8 bases that match TRBD2. V dropped 6 bases and J dropped 4; count of bases not matched to a gene: 9. The length of the CDR3 is 14 residues. Germline CDR1 SGDLS, CDR2 YYNGEE. The chain's CDR3 is CASTPGGALYEQYF. The CDR3 bases are TGTGCCAGCACCCCCGGGGGGGCACTTTACGAGCAGTACTTC.

The chain recombines TRBV21-1 with TRBJ2-5; the D call in the table, TRBD1, was not verified against the DNA. TRBV21-1 is a pseudogene locus. The CDR3 contains 16 residues. CDR3 amino acids: CASSKVVDRGRETQYF. Here the CDR3 DNA reads TGTGCCAGCAGCAAAGTTGTGGACAGGGGTAGGGAGACCCAGTACTTC.

The V and J genes are TRBV3-1 and TRBJ2-4; D not resolved. The ends were cut back, 0 bases at V and 6 bases at J, with 9 bases in the middle. This CDR3 has 14 amino acids. Germline V CDR1 and CDR2: LGHDT, YNNKEL (reference sequence). The CDR3 region is CASSQDKPLNIQYF. As DNA, the CDR3 is TGTGCCAGCAGCCAAGATAAACCCCTAAACATTCAGTACTTC. Complete variable domain (other parts from reference TRBV3-1 and TRBJ2-4): DTAVSQTPKYLVTQMGNDKSIKCEQNLGHDTMYWYKQDSKKFLKIMFSYNNKELIINETVPNRFSPKSPDKAHLNLHINSLELGDSAVYFCASSQDKPLNIQYFGAGTRLSVL.

The rearrangement joins TRBV18 to TRBJ2-5; 9 bases are shared with TRBD1. The germline gives CDR1 KGHSH, CDR2 LQKENI. The V segment lost 2 bases and the J segment 3 bases; nucleotides outside the gene matches: 4. The CDR3 loop spans 15 amino acids. The CDR3: CASSPSGTGKETQYF. Written as DNA, the CDR3 is TGTGCCAGCTCACCATCCGGGACAGGGAAAGAGACCCAGTACTTC.

This clonotype has only a few counts. The rearrangement uses TRBV10-3 and TRBJ2-1, with D unclear. The ends were cut back, 3 bases at V and 6 bases at J, with 3 bases in the middle. This CDR3 contains 11 residues. Germline CDR1 is ENHRY and CDR2 is SYGVKD. The CDR3 nucleotides read TGTGCCATCAGTGACTCCAATGAGCAGTTCTTC. It encodes CAISDSNEQFF.

This clonotype came up a few times. The chain combines TRBV7-2 with TRBJ2-1; no clear D. Trimming took 9 bases from V and 3 from J, leaving 15 bases between them. The germline gives CDR1 SGHTA, CDR2 FQGNSA. This CDR3 spans 14 amino acids. The CDR3 nucleotides are TGTGCCAGTCGGGCGGTGGGAATCTACAATGAGCAGTTCTTC. Its protein is CASRAVGIYNEQFF.

This clonotype showed up just a few times. The V call is TRBV6-1, the J call TRBJ2-2, with D possibly TRBD1 on 6 matching bases. Between the trimmed V and J ends, which lost 4 bases and 2 bases, there was a span of 8 bases. The CDR3 totals 14 residues. From germline, CDR1 is MNHNS and CDR2 SASEGT. CDR3: CASSAQGNTGELFF. As DNA, the CDR3 is TGTGCCAGCAGTGCACAGGGTAACACCGGGGAGCTGTTTTTT.

The J gene is TRBJ2-2, the V gene TRBV20-1; 8 nucleotides line up with TRBD1. Germline V CDR1 and CDR2: DFQATT, SNEGSKA (reference sequence). This CDR3 spans 15 amino acids. V lost 6 bases, J lost 9 bases, and 15 bases stayed unmatched. The CDR3 reads CSASHRGMLDRELFF. DNA for the CDR3: TGCAGTGCCTCACACAGGGGGATGTTGGACAGGGAGCTGTTTTTT.

The chain is built from TRBV2 and TRBJ2-5; tentatively, D is TRBD1 (6 bases). The germline V gene encodes CDR1 SNHLY and CDR2 FYNNEI. V was pared by 6 bases and J by 4 bases, with 12 bases between. There are 13 residues in the CDR3. The CDR3 DNA is TGTGCCAGCAGAGGGGGACCGACAGAGACCCAGTACTTC. Encoded protein: CASRGGPTETQYF.

This chain connects TRBV12-3 or TRBV12-4 to TRBJ2-7, with TRBD2 identical over 11 bases. This CDR3 has 19 amino acids. The ends lost 3 bases at V and 3 bases at J; junction bases unmatched: 16. CDR3 sequence: CASSFIALAGGSQIYEQYF. The CDR3 bases are TGTGCCAGCAGTTTCATTGCGCTAGCGGGGGGTTCCCAAATCTACGAGCAGTACTTC.